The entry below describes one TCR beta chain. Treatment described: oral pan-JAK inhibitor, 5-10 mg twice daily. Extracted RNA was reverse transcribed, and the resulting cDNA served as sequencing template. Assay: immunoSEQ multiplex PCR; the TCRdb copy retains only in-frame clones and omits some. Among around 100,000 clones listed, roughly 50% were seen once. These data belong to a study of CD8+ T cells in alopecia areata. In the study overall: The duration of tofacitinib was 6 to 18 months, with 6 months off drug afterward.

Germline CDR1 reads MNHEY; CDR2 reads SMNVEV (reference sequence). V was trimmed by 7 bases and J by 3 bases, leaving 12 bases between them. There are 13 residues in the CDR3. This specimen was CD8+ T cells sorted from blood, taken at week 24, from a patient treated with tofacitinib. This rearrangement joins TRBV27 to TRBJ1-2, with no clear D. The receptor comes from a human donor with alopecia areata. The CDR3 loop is CASKTHGYYGYTF. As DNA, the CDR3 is TGTGCCAGCAAAACTCACGGGTACTATGGCTACACCTTC.